A single sample is the source of the 16 T cell receptor beta chains below, sequenced in a study of cytomegalovirus exposure and HLA in healthy donors. Primers for the PCR totalled 60 Vbeta and 13 Jbeta. Sequencing used immunoSEQ multiplex PCR; TCRdb keeps in-frame clones, though not all of them. The sample carries over 150,000 clones, around four fifths recorded once. The sequenced sample was PBMCs. These receptors originate from a woman under 30 in good health and CMV-seronegative.

V usage is TRBV6-1 and J usage is TRBJ2-1; 13 bases line up with TRBD2. J was trimmed by 7 bases and V by 6 bases; bases with no gene match: 6. The germline V gene encodes CDR1 MNHNS and CDR2 SASEGT. The CDR3 loop spans 15 amino acids. The CDR3 nucleotides read TGTGCCAGCAGCGACATGACTAGCGGGAGGAATGAGCAGTTCTTC. Amino acids: CASSDMTSGRNEQFF.

The chain couples TRBV19 to TRBJ2-1, with 14 bases lining up with TRBD2. The germline CDR1 and CDR2 sequences are LNHDA and SQIVND (reference sequence). CDR3 length equals 19 residues. J was trimmed by 3 bases and V by 9 bases; bases with no gene match: 16. The chain's CDR3 is CASRGAGTSGSRNYNEQFF. In DNA, the CDR3 is TGTGCCAGCAGAGGAGCCGGGACTAGCGGGAGTCGGAACTACAATGAGCAGTTCTTC.

This clone was found once. The chain combines TRBV29-1 with TRBJ2-7; 12 bases are shared with TRBD2. Germline V CDR1 and CDR2: SQVTM, ANQGSEA. V shed 5 bases, J shed 7 bases, and the junction held 9 bases outside the gene matches. This CDR3 comprises 14 residues. The CDR3 spells CSVPRLAGAGEQYF. The CDR3 nucleotides are TGCAGCGTTCCTCGACTAGCGGGAGCGGGGGAGCAGTACTTC.

DNA for the CDR3: TGCGCCAGCAGCCAAGGGGGCGCTAGCGGGGCCCCAAGGAATGAGCAGTTCTTC. Amino acid sequence: CASSQGGASGAPRNEQFF. This sequence joins TRBV4-1 and TRBJ2-1; TRBD2 matches at 9 bases. The CDR3 totals 18 residues. Germline CDR1 and CDR2: MGHRA and YSYEKL. V was pared by 1 base and J by 7 bases, with 14 bases of the junction left unmatched.

The J gene is TRBJ2-1, the V gene TRBV27; D remains ambiguous. In germline, CDR1 is MNHEY, CDR2 SMNVEV (reference sequence). V was clipped by 3 bases and J by 8 bases, with 11 bases between them. The CDR3 is made up of 13 amino acids. The CDR3 protein is CASSFAFRHEQFF. DNA of the CDR3: TGTGCCAGCAGTTTCGCCTTCAGGCATGAGCAGTTCTTC.

This chain joins TRBV18 and TRBJ2-1; 9 bases line up with TRBD2. V dropped 5 bases and J dropped 8; count of bases not matched to a gene: 7. The germline gives CDR1 KGHSH, CDR2 LQKENI. This CDR3 spans 14 amino acids. In nucleotides, the CDR3 is TGTGCCAGCTCAGCGGGACTAGCTCTACATGAGCAGTTCTTC. Translated: CASSAGLALHEQFF. The full variable domain, rest sourced from reference TRBV18 and TRBJ2-1, is NAGVMQNPRHLVRRRGQEARLRCSPMKGHSHVYWYRQLPEEGLKFMVYLQKENIIDESGMPKERFSAEFPKEGPSILRIQQVVRGDSAAYFCASSAGLALHEQFFGPGTRLTVL.

This chain uses TRBV5-6 with TRBJ2-3; 10 bases are a match to TRBD1. J lost 3 bases, V lost 1 base, and 11 bases had no gene match. Germline V gene data show CDR1 as SGHDT and CDR2 as YYEEEE. This CDR3 comprises 18 residues. CDR3 sequence reads: CASSLRQGAVIGTDTQYF. CDR3 nucleotide sequence: TGTGCCAGCAGCTTGCGACAGGGGGCAGTAATAGGGACAGATACGCAGTATTTT. The full variable domain, completed using reference TRBV5-6 and TRBJ2-3, is DAGVTQSPTHLIKTRGQQVTLRCSPKSGHDTVSWYQQALGQGPQFIFQYYEEEERQRGNFPDRFSGHQFPNYSSELNVNALLLGDSALYLCASSLRQGAVIGTDTQYFGPGTRLTVL.

The chain combines TRBV23-1 with TRBJ2-7; 8 bases match TRBD1. TRBV23-1 is placed among ORFs of uncertain function. Unmatched junction bases numbered 5, after V lost 8 bases and J lost 2 bases. This CDR3 comprises 13 residues. The CDR3 DNA reads as TGCGCCAGCTGGACAGGGATGACCTACGAGCAGTACTTC. Translating gives CASWTGMTYEQYF.

The J gene is TRBJ1-1, the V gene TRBV2; no reliable D call. This CDR3 has 14 residues. Trimming removed 1 base at V and 5 bases at J, with 11 bases between. Germline-derived CDR1 and CDR2 are SNHLY and FYNNEI. The CDR3 reads CASSEGASVTEAFF. The CDR3 DNA reads as TGTGCCAGCAGTGAAGGCGCTTCGGTGACTGAAGCTTTCTTT.

The V and J genes are TRBV5-1 and TRBJ1-2, with D unclear. This CDR3 spans 12 amino acids. Germline V gene sequence: CDR1 SGHRS, CDR2 YFSETQ. Trimming cost V 5 bases and J 7 bases, with 12 bases left between them. The CDR3 coding sequence is TGCGCCAGCAGGGCATCGTCTGCTGGCTACACCTTC. Its translation: CASRASSAGYTF.

The chain links TRBV6-1 to TRBJ1-5, with 7 bases aligning to TRBD1. The CDR3 is made up of 13 amino acids. CDR1 and CDR2 (germline): MNHNS, SASEGT. V trimming: 6 bases; J trimming: 9 bases; junction bases outside the gene matches: 8. The CDR3 DNA is TGTGCCAGCAGAGGGGGCTTGGTCGGGCCCCAGCATTTT. Protein: CASRGGLVGPQHF.

A single count supports this clone. The CDR3 nucleotides read TGCGCCAGCAGCCCGAGCGGGAGTCGAGGGGAGCTGTTTTTT. Translation: CASSPSGSRGELFF. V usage is TRBV5-1 and J usage is TRBJ2-2; 8 nucleotides agree with TRBD2. The trim removed 4 bases at V and 8 bases at J, leaving 7 bases unmatched. The CDR3 extends over 14 amino acids. CDR1 and CDR2 (germline): SGHRS, YFSETQ.

The chain joins TRBV30 to TRBJ2-2; D is perhaps TRBD2 (6 bases). Germline-derived CDR1 and CDR2 are GTSNPN and SVGIG (reference sequence). The CDR3 runs to 15 residues. The ends were cut back, 0 bases at V and 6 bases at J, with 14 bases in the middle. CDR3 nucleotide sequence: TGTGCCTGGAGTGTACGGGGTTCGGGGGCCGGGGAGCTGTTTTTT. Protein: CAWSVRGSGAGELFF.

The gene calls are TRBV7-9 and TRBJ2-5; 8 nucleotides agree with TRBD2. Germline CDR1 is SEHNR and CDR2 is FQNEAQ (reference sequence). Trimming took 3 bases from V and 3 from J; bases not matched to a gene: 9. The CDR3 has 16 amino acids. The CDR3 bases are TGTGCCAGCAGCTTCCTTAGCGGGACACGAAAAGAGACCCAGTACTTC. This gives the protein CASSFLSGTRKETQYF.

The rearrangement links TRBV28 to TRBJ1-6, with D unresolved. V was shortened by 6 bases and J by 4 bases, with 13 bases between the two germline ends. The CDR3 totals 15 residues. Germline assignment: CDR1 MDHEN and CDR2 SYDVKM. Written as DNA, the CDR3 is TGTGCCAGCAGGGAGGCGGGCGCGTATAATTCACCCCTCCACTTT. This sequence encodes CASREAGAYNSPLHF.

The V call is TRBV13, the J call TRBJ2-1; 7 bases map to TRBD2. The CDR3 extends over 13 amino acids. Germline CDR1 and CDR2: PRHDT and FYEKMQ (reference sequence). The J segment lost 7 bases and the V segment lost 8 bases, leaving 8 bases of the junction unmatched. The CDR3 sequence: CASERRAGNEQFF. The CDR3 DNA sequence: TGTGCCAGCGAACGGAGAGCGGGAAATGAGCAGTTCTTC.